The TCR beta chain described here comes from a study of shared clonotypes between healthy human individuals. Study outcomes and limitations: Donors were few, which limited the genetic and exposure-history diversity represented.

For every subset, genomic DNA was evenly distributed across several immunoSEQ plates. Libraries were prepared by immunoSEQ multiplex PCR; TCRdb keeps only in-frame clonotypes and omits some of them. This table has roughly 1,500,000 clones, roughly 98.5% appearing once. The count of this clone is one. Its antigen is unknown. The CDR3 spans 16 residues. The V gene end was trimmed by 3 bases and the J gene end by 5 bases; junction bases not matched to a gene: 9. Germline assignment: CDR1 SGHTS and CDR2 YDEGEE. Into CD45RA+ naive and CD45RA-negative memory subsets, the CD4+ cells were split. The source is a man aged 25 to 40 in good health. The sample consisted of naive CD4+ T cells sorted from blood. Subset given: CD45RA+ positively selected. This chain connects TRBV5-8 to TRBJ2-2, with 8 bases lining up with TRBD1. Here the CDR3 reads CASSSAGRGRTGELFF. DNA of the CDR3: TGTGCCAGCAGCTCGGCGGGCAGGGGGCGGACCGGGGAGCTGTTTTTT.